Here is one T cell receptor beta chain with its context. The antigen remains unidentified. The data were obtained in a study of shared clonotypes between healthy human individuals. Study-wide results and caveats: Enrolling few donors narrowed the genetic and exposure-history diversity that was represented. Some naive CD4 clonotypes, around 4.7%, turned up in common across a handful of donors.

Sequenced by immunoSEQ multiplex PCR; TCRdb stores in-frame clones only, minus some. The sample lists 950,000 to 1,300,000 clones; about 70% were seen once. This clonotype was sampled from a man in his late teens or twenties in good health. The sequenced sample consisted of memory CD4+ T cells sorted from blood. Subset defined: CD45RA-negative fraction.

The CDR3 coding sequence is TGTGCCAGCTTCGAGGGAAAGGGAGAATTAGCAGAGACCCAGTACTTC. This encodes CASFEGKGELAETQYF. The chain links TRBV28 to TRBJ2-5; maybe TRBD2 (5 bases). The CDR3 totals 16 residues. Germline CDR1 reads MDHEN; CDR2 reads SYDVKM. V lost 8 bases and J 4 bases, leaving 23 bases between the germline ends.